These 21 T cell receptor beta chains share one sample of origin, sequenced in a study of OX40 agonist ivuxolimab in advanced cancers. Here immunoSEQ multiplex PCR was the method, and the copy in TCRdb shows in-frame clones only, minus some. The sample lists approximately 74,000 clones, around 80% occurring once. Sample: CD4+ or CD8+ T cells sorted from blood, taken in a trial of the OX40 agonist ivuxolimab. The receptor set was obtained from an adult with an advanced solid tumor such as melanoma, head and neck, liver or kidney cancer.

This sequence joins TRBV10-1 and TRBJ1-2; 10 nucleotides agree with TRBD1. V dropped 7 bases and J dropped 7; count of bases not matched to a gene: 9. Germline V gives CDR1 WNHNN, CDR2 SYGVQD (reference sequence). This CDR3 is built from 14 residues. CDR3 amino acids: CASNLDRGLCGYTF. The CDR3 coding sequence is TGCGCCAGCAACCTTGACAGGGGGCTATGTGGCTACACCTTC.

This sequence joins TRBV19 and TRBJ2-4; 11 positions match TRBD2. The germline gives CDR1 LNHDA, CDR2 SQIVND (reference sequence). The CDR3 is 17 residues long. V trimming: 0 bases; J trimming: 7 bases; junction bases outside the gene matches: 8. The CDR3 sequence is CASSIDLLLAGENIQYF. The CDR3, as DNA: TGTGCCAGTAGTATAGATCTCCTACTAGCGGGGGAGAACATTCAGTACTTC.

V usage is TRBV5-4 and J usage is TRBJ1-1; no firm D call. CDR1 and CDR2 (germline): SGHNT, YYREEE (reference sequence). The CDR3 consists of 15 residues. The V gene lost 5 bases and the J gene lost 2 bases, with 16 bases spanning the gap. The CDR3 DNA follows: TGTGCCAGCAGTTCAAGGGCCGCTACAAACACTGAAGCTTTCTTT. Its protein product is CASSSRAATNTEAFF.

This clone has a single count. The gene calls are TRBV6-6 and TRBJ2-7, with D uncertain. V was shortened by 0 bases and J by 1 base, with 10 bases between the two germline ends. Germline CDR1 is MNHNY and CDR2 is SVGAGI (reference sequence). The CDR3 covers 15 residues. CDR3: CASSYSSPGSYEQYF. The CDR3 bases are TGTGCCAGCAGTTACTCTTCCCCCGGATCCTACGAGCAGTACTTC.

This rearrangement joins TRBV7-9 to TRBJ2-5, with 7 bases that match TRBD2. Germline trimming cut 5 bases from V and 5 bases from J; bases unmatched to any gene: 11. CDR1 is SEHNR, CDR2 FQNEAQ, per germline (reference sequence). The CDR3 covers 15 residues. For the CDR3, the DNA is TGTGCCAGCAGCCCCCGGGGACCGCGGGGGGAGACCCAGTACTTC. This codes for CASSPRGPRGETQYF.

The genes are TRBV14 and TRBJ1-2, with D tentatively TRBD1 (6 bases). The CDR3 runs 15 residues. Germline CDR1 is SGHDN and CDR2 is FVKESK. V lost 5 bases to trimming and J lost 8 bases, with 21 bases between them. The CDR3 nucleotides read TGTGCCAGCAGCGCTCTTAGAACAGGGAAATCCGGCTACACCTTC. This gives the protein CASSALRTGKSGYTF.

This clone has just one count. V and J are TRBV28 and TRBJ1-4; TRBD1 is a possible D gene (6 bases). Trimming removed 4 bases from V and 8 bases from J, with 17 bases in between. The V gene's germline CDR1 is MDHEN and CDR2 SYDVKM. This CDR3 has 15 residues. The DNA for the CDR3 is TGTGCCAGCAGTTCCGGGGGCGGGGCCACGGAAAAACTGTTTTTT. Its protein is CASSSGGGATEKLFF.

The chain links TRBV2 to TRBJ2-1; TRBD2 aligns across 11 bases. J lost 2 bases, V lost 0 bases, and 3 bases had no gene match. The CDR3 contains 17 residues. Per the germline V gene, CDR1 is SNHLY and CDR2 is FYNNEI. CDR3 in DNA: TGTGCCAGCAGTGAAGCGCGACTAGCGGGGACCTACAATGAGCAGTTCTTC. Protein: CASSEARLAGTYNEQFF.

This chain joins TRBV29-1 and TRBJ2-2; 11 positions match TRBD1. The CDR3 length is 14 residues. CDR1 is SQVTM and CDR2 is ANQGSEA in the germline V gene. V lost 7 bases to trimming and J lost 3 bases; unmatched junction nucleotides: 4. CDR3 nucleotides: TGCAGCGCTGGGACAGGGGGATACACCGGGGAGCTGTTTTTT. Protein product: CSAGTGGYTGELFF.

The chain couples TRBV2 to TRBJ2-7; no clear D. The CDR3 covers 12 residues. CDR1 and CDR2 from the germline V gene are SNHLY and FYNNEI. The CDR3 reads CASSADNSVRDV. In DNA, the CDR3 is TGTGCCAGCAGCGCAGACAACAGCGTGAGAGACGTC.

This clone was observed a single time. This chain connects TRBV11-2 to TRBJ1-1, with a weak D call TRBD1 (5 bases). CDR3 length equals 16 residues. Trimming cost V 3 bases and J 0 bases, with 14 bases left between them. The germline CDR1 and CDR2 sequences are SGHAT and FQNNGV. The DNA for the CDR3 is TGTGCCAGCAGCTTTTGGCAGGGACCCATGAACACTGAAGCTTTCTTT. Amino acid sequence: CASSFWQGPMNTEAFF.

The chain has TRBV19 and TRBJ2-6; D uncertain. The V end was cut by 7 bases, the J end by 1 base, with 17 bases between. The CDR3 runs to 17 residues. CDR1 and CDR2 from the germline V gene are LNHDA and SQIVND (reference sequence). The CDR3 nucleotides are TGTGCCAGTATTGTTAAGGCCGAGGCGTCTGGGGCCAACGTCCTGACTTTC. As protein: CASIVKAEASGANVLTF.

The V call is TRBV6-4, the J call TRBJ2-2; weak D call: TRBD1 (5 bases). The CDR3 consists of 14 residues. Germline V gives CDR1 MRHNA, CDR2 SNTAGT. With 4 bases removed from V and 4 bases from J, the gap between germline ends came to 10 bases. The CDR3 sequence: CASSAQDITGELFF. DNA of the CDR3: TGTGCCAGCAGTGCCCAGGACATCACCGGGGAGCTGTTTTTT.

This chain uses TRBV7-3 with TRBJ2-1; TRBD1 is a possible D gene (5 bases). Germline V lookup: CDR1 SGHTA, CDR2 FQGTGA. CDR3 length: 12 residues. The V gene lost 6 bases and the J gene lost 9 bases, with 12 bases spanning the gap. CDR3 protein: CASSPGYGEQFF. The CDR3 nucleotides are TGTGCCAGCAGTCCAGGGTATGGTGAGCAGTTCTTC.

The V gene is TRBV13, the J gene TRBJ1-1; D is ambiguous. The CDR3 runs 14 residues. The germline gives CDR1 PRHDT, CDR2 FYEKMQ (reference sequence). Trimming took 1 base from V and 2 from J, leaving 8 bases between them. This chain's CDR3 is CASSLAWANTEAFF. CDR3 coding DNA: TGTGCCAGCAGCTTAGCCTGGGCAAACACTGAAGCTTTCTTT.

There are a few counts of this clone. The chain links TRBV9 to TRBJ2-7, with TRBD2 matching 8 bases. The V segment lost 7 bases and the J segment 7 bases; nucleotides outside the gene matches: 19. The CDR3 is 16 residues long. Germline lookup yields CDR1 SGDLS and CDR2 YYNGEE. The chain's CDR3 is CASLNIPGGPAEEQYF. The CDR3 DNA reads as TGTGCCAGCCTTAATATCCCGGGAGGGCCTGCGGAGGAGCAGTACTTC.

The rearrangement uses TRBV4-3 and TRBJ2-4, with 7 bases fitting TRBD1. Germline loops: CDR1 LGHNA, CDR2 YSLEER. The CDR3 loop spans 19 amino acids. The V gene end was trimmed by 0 bases and the J gene end by 9 bases; junction bases not matched to a gene: 20. CDR3 DNA: TGCGCCAGCAGCCAAGATCCGGTGGAACGCAGGGGGTTTTTTGGCATTCAGTACTTC. This codes for CASSQDPVERRGFFGIQYF.

This rearrangement joins TRBV14 to TRBJ1-6, with TRBD1 matching over 7 bases. CDR1 and CDR2 (germline): SGHDN, FVKESK. CDR3 length equals 16 residues. Trimming at V came to 5 bases and at J to 7 bases, leaving 11 bases not matched to a gene. CDR3 bases: TGTGCCAGCAGCACCGAGGACAGGCCGCAAAATTCACCCCTCCACTTT. This translates into CASSTEDRPQNSPLHF.

This clone was recorded at least ten times. This sequence joins TRBV28 and TRBJ2-7; D ambiguous. The CDR3 totals 13 residues. V shed 3 bases and J shed 1 base, with 7 bases lying between them. The V gene's germline CDR1 is MDHEN and CDR2 SYDVKM. The DNA for the CDR3 is TGTGCCAGCAGTTTGGGGAATTCCTACGAGCAGTACGTC. This translates into CASSLGNSYEQYV.

CDR3 DNA sequence: TGTGCCAGCAGCTCACCCCTGGCGGGGGGGTACCAAGAGACCCAGTACTTC. This gives the protein CASSSPLAGGYQETQYF. This chain joins TRBV7-1 and TRBJ2-5; 9 bases are shared with TRBD2. TRBV7-1 is placed among ORFs of uncertain function. This CDR3 has 17 amino acids. The V segment lost 2 bases and the J segment 0 bases; nucleotides outside the gene matches: 7.

The rearrangement links TRBV28 to TRBJ2-7, with D possibly matching TRBD1 (6 bases). This CDR3 has 12 amino acids. V lost 5 bases and J lost 7, with 12 bases in between. In germline, CDR1 is MDHEN, CDR2 SYDVKM. The DNA for the CDR3 is TGTGCCAGCAGTCTGACAGGTAGGGAGCAGTACGTC. As protein: CASSLTGREQYV.